The 5 T cell receptor beta chains below were found in one sample sequenced in a study of T-cell memory formation after mild COVID-19. TCRdb analysed the 5' RACE reads with MiXCR anew, one entry per CDR3 protein. Here the sample spans 250,000 to 350,000 distinct CDR3 sequences, approximately 19% being singletons. The sequenced material came from PBMCs or a T cell subset sorted from them (not recorded which). These receptors were taken from a young man who had mild COVID-19 (a few samples of this study predate the infection). Cell type and time point are not known.

This chain connects TRBV19 to TRBJ2-3, with D possibly called TRBD1 or TRBD2 (6 bases each). The V end was cut by 0 bases, the J end by 6 bases, with 16 bases between. The germline CDR1 and CDR2 sequences are LNHDA and SQIVND (reference sequence). The CDR3 loop spans 16 amino acids. The CDR3: CASSIDRSGAMDTQYF. The DNA of the CDR3 is TGTGCCAGTAGTATAGACCGCTCGGGGGCAATGGATACGCAGTATTTT.

The V gene is TRBV18, the J gene TRBJ1-5; no firm D call. Per the germline V gene, CDR1 is KGHSH and CDR2 is LQKENI. CDR3 length equals 14 residues. The germline V and J ends were trimmed by 4 bases and 1 base, with 8 bases remaining between them. CDR3 sequence: CASSRGESNQPQHF. The CDR3 bases are TGTGCCAGCTCACGGGGAGAGAGCAATCAGCCCCAGCATTTT.

This clonotype was found a few times. The chain is built from TRBV4-2 and TRBJ2-3, with D possibly matching TRBD2 (5 bases). The germline gives CDR1 LGHNA, CDR2 YNFKEQ. This CDR3 is 16 amino acids long. Trimming took 1 base from V and 0 from J, leaving 11 bases between them. The CDR3 bases are TGTGCCAGCAGCCAAGTGCCAAGCGGTAGCACAGATACGCAGTATTTT. Translation: CASSQVPSGSTDTQYF.

The table lists this clonotype with a few counts. V is TRBV7-9 and J is TRBJ1-6, with a possible D match to TRBD1 (5 bases). V was shortened by 5 bases and J by 8 bases, with 10 bases between the two germline ends. Germline V CDR1 and CDR2: SEHNR, FQNEAQ (reference sequence). The CDR3 runs 13 residues. The CDR3 protein is CASSPRDDSPLHF. For the CDR3, the DNA is TGTGCCAGCAGCCCAAGGGACGATTCACCCCTCCACTTT. Full variable domain (remainder filled in from reference TRBV7-9 and TRBJ1-6): DTGVSQNPRHKITKRGQNVTFRCDPISEHNRLYWYRQTLGQGPEFLTYFQNEAQLEKSRLLSDRFSAERPKGSFSTLEIQRTEQGDSAMYLCASSPRDDSPLHFGNGTRLTVT.

This clonotype was picked up a small number of times. The chain couples TRBV7-6 to TRBJ2-3, with D perhaps given as TRBD1 or TRBD2 (5 bases each). This CDR3 region has 17 residues. Germline CDR1 reads SGHVS; CDR2 reads FNYEAQ. The germline V and J ends were trimmed by 4 bases and 2 bases, with 19 bases remaining between them. The CDR3 loop reads CASSSAGMWDLTDTQYF. The CDR3 DNA is TGTGCCAGCAGCTCGGCCGGTATGTGGGACCTCACAGATACGCAGTATTTT.